Following are 25 T cell receptor beta chains from one sample sequenced in a study of CD8 T cells in ankylosing spondylitis (dated by TCRdb to 2016 to 2017). To prepare the library, 5' RACE was applied. Sequenced using an Illumina HiSeq 2500. TCRdb reran the public reads through fastp at Q25 and MiXCR, keeping productive beta chains. Entries that share a CDR3 protein sequence are merged under the most common genes and DNA. In all, the sample holds 100,000 to 150,000 distinct CDR3 sequences, and roughly 9% of those were seen once. Together, the top ten hold approximately 3.4% of the sample. The specimen was blood, either unsorted or a sorted T cell fraction (not recorded which). The receptors shown here come from a male donor with ankylosing spondylitis or in good health (not recorded which).

The rearrangement joins TRBV20-1 to TRBJ1-5; D is possibly TRBD1 (6 bases). The CDR3 sequence is 15 residues long. The V and J ends lost 6 bases and 2 bases respectively, with 17 bases between them. Germline V gene lookup returns CDR1 DFQATT and CDR2 SNEGSKA (reference sequence). In DNA, the CDR3 is TGCAGTGCCTATAAAGGGGGGGCAGGCAATCAGCCCCAGCATTTT. Translating gives CSAYKGGAGNQPQHF.

This clonotype was observed at least ten times. The chain carries TRBV12-3 or TRBV12-4 and TRBJ1-5, with 7 bases matching TRBD1. The CDR3 has 13 residues. The J segment lost 1 base and the V segment lost 6 bases, leaving 0 bases of the junction unmatched. CDR3 sequence reads: CASRTGSNQPQHF. DNA of the CDR3: TGTGCCAGCAGGACAGGGAGCAATCAGCCCCAGCATTTT.

This clonotype was counted a few times. An end of the junction differs from the germline gene, which may be a read error. The chain recombines TRBV20-1 with TRBJ1-2; 9 bases are a match to TRBD1. This CDR3 contains 19 residues. Per the germline V gene, CDR1 is DFQATT and CDR2 is SNEGSKA (reference sequence). In DNA, the CDR3 is TGCTGTGCTAGAGATTCAATCCGGGACGACCGGGACAGGGCAAATGGCTACACCTTC. This encodes CCARDSIRDDRDRANGYTF.

There are many counts of this clonotype. The chain joins TRBV7-2 to TRBJ2-3, with 7 bases identical to TRBD2. The junction had 10 bases not matched to a gene; V was cut back by 3 bases and J by 4 bases. Looked up from germline, CDR1 is SGHTA and CDR2 is FQGNSA. The CDR3 is 16 residues long. CDR3 sequence: CASSFSAGVSADTQYF. Written as DNA, the CDR3 is TGTGCCAGCAGCTTTTCTGCGGGAGTTTCAGCAGATACGCAGTATTTT.

Ten or more counts support this clonotype. The chain links TRBV27 to TRBJ2-4; no clear D gene. Germline values: CDR1 MNHEY, CDR2 SMNVEV (reference sequence). V was shortened by 2 bases and J by 3 bases, with 11 bases between the two germline ends. This CDR3 spans 15 amino acids. The CDR3 DNA is TGTGCCAGCAGTTTAGGCCCTTTCTTCAAAAACATTCAGTACTTC. Amino acids: CASSLGPFFKNIQYF.

V gene TRBV12-3 or TRBV12-4 combines with J gene TRBJ2-6; D not resolved. The CDR3 consists of 19 residues. Trimming removed 3 bases from V and 0 bases from J, with 18 bases in between. This CDR3 reads CASSLVPGFAFSGANVLTF. The CDR3, as DNA: TGTGCCAGCAGTTTGGTACCGGGCTTTGCCTTCTCTGGGGCCAACGTCCTGACTTTC.

This clonotype occurred many times. This may be a read error, as it is one base from a much larger clone. This sequence joins TRBV27 and TRBJ1-1; 8 bases agree with TRBD1. This CDR3 spans 12 amino acids. CDR1 is MNHEY and CDR2 is SMNVEV in the germline V gene (reference sequence). The CDR3 loop reads CASGQGGTEAVF. The CDR3 coding sequence is TGTGCCAGCGGACAGGGAGGTACTGAAGCTGTCTTT.

This clonotype was found many times. J is TRBJ2-7 and V is TRBV27; D gene ambiguous. V dropped 5 bases and J dropped 0 bases, with 17 bases sitting between them. This CDR3 has 16 residues. CDR1 and CDR2 (germline): MNHEY, SMNVEV (reference sequence). CDR3 protein: CASSDPGRTSSYEQYF. The CDR3 DNA sequence: TGTGCCAGCAGTGACCCGGGTCGAACAAGCTCCTACGAGCAGTACTTC.

The rearrangement uses TRBV3-1 and TRBJ1-1, with unresolved D. The V gene's germline CDR1 is LGHDT and CDR2 YNNKEL (reference sequence). The CDR3 runs to 13 residues. The V gene lost 5 bases and the J gene lost 0 bases, with 7 bases spanning the gap. CDR3 sequence: CASSFWMNTEAFF. The DNA of the CDR3 is TGTGCCAGCAGCTTTTGGATGAACACTGAAGCTTTCTTT. The full variable domain, its missing parts supplied by reference TRBV3-1 and TRBJ1-1, is DTAVSQTPKYLVTQMGNDKSIKCEQNLGHDTMYWYKQDSKKFLKIMFSYNNKELIINETVPNRFSPKSPDKAHLNLHINSLELGDSAVYFCASSFWMNTEAFFGQGTRLTVV.

This clonotype was seen ten or more times. The chain uses TRBV10-3 and TRBJ2-7; 10 positions match TRBD2. This CDR3 comprises 17 residues. From germline, CDR1 is ENHRY and CDR2 SYGVKD. The J segment lost 2 bases and the V segment lost 0 bases, leaving 7 bases of the junction unmatched. The chain's CDR3 is CAISESTTSGATYEQYF. CDR3 sequence (DNA): TGTGCCATCAGTGAGTCGACTACTAGCGGGGCGACCTACGAGCAGTACTTC.

This clonotype was counted at least ten times. The chain employs TRBV6-5 and TRBJ1-1, with TRBD1 matching 7 bases. V lost 1 base and J lost 2; bases outside the gene matches: 4. In germline, CDR1 is MNHEY, CDR2 SVGAGI. The CDR3 is 15 amino acids. The CDR3 protein is CASSYWTGSNTEAFF. The CDR3 DNA reads TGTGCCAGCAGTTACTGGACAGGCAGTAACACTGAAGCTTTCTTT.

This clonotype was counted many times. This sequence joins TRBV6-1 and TRBJ2-4, with 9 bases identical to TRBD1. The CDR3 runs 13 residues. Germline trimming cut 6 bases from V and 13 bases from J; bases unmatched to any gene: 10. Germline CDR1 is MNHNS and CDR2 is SASEGT. The CDR3 DNA reads TGTGCCAGCAGGGGGACAGGGTTAGTGATACAGTACTTC. This sequence encodes CASRGTGLVIQYF.

The chain combines TRBV7-9 with TRBJ2-3; 7 nucleotides match TRBD1. Germline assignment: CDR1 SEHNR and CDR2 FQNEAQ (reference sequence). The V segment lost 10 bases and the J segment 2 bases; nucleotides outside the gene matches: 9. This CDR3 is 14 amino acids long. CDR3 region: CATEVGQVTDTQYF. CDR3 nucleotide sequence: TGTGCCACCGAAGTCGGACAGGTCACAGATACGCAGTATTTT.

This clonotype has a handful of counts. The chain employs TRBV6-5 and TRBJ2-7; 8 nucleotides match TRBD1. The CDR3 runs to 15 residues. The J segment lost 5 bases and the V segment lost 2 bases, leaving 8 bases of the junction unmatched. Germline-derived CDR1 and CDR2 are MNHEY and SVGAGI. The CDR3 region is CASSYTTGVWNEQYF. The CDR3 region has the DNA TGTGCCAGCAGTTACACGACAGGGGTTTGGAACGAGCAGTACTTC.

Concerning this clonotype itself: This may come from a read error, since a much larger clone is one base off. This chain links TRBV20-1 with TRBJ2-5, with a weak D call TRBD2 (6 bases). CDR3 length: 17 residues. Germline assignment: CDR1 DFQATT and CDR2 SNEGSKA (reference sequence). The CDR3 sequence: CSAASHTSFTYQETLYF. The CDR3 DNA reads TGCAGTGCAGCTTCCCATACTAGCTTCACGTACCAAGAGACCCTGTACTTC.

This clonotype was observed at least ten times. V usage is TRBV5-5 and J usage is TRBJ2-7, with TRBD1 matching 10 bases. The junction had 8 bases not matched to a gene; V was cut back by 5 bases and J by 3 bases. CDR3 length: 15 amino acids. Germline V gene sequence: CDR1 SGHKS, CDR2 YYEKEE (reference sequence). In DNA, the CDR3 is TGTGCCAGCAGACGTGTGGGGACAGGGGACTACGAGCAGTACTTC. This codes for CASRRVGTGDYEQYF.

This chain joins TRBV20-1 and TRBJ1-1, with 7 bases lining up with TRBD1. Looked up from germline, CDR1 is DFQATT and CDR2 is SNEGSKA (reference sequence). CDR3 length equals 14 residues. J gave up 6 bases and V 2 bases, and 9 bases lay outside the gene matches. The DNA of the CDR3 is TGCAGTGCTAGAAGGGGGCACGAAGGCGCTGAAGCTTTCTTT. Residues: CSARRGHEGAEAFF.

The genes are TRBV5-4 and TRBJ2-7; D unresolved. The germline V gene encodes CDR1 SGHNT and CDR2 YYREEE (reference sequence). This CDR3 has 13 residues. Trimming cost V 0 bases and J 2 bases, with 6 bases left between them. In nucleotides, the CDR3 is TGTGCCAGCAGCTTGGACAGAACCTACGAGCAGTACTTC. Its protein product is CASSLDRTYEQYF.

The table lists this clonotype with many counts. The rearrangement joins TRBV15 to TRBJ2-2, with 7 bases aligning to TRBD2. CDR3 length equals 17 residues. V lost 0 bases to trimming and J lost 2 bases; unmatched junction nucleotides: 6. Germline V CDR1 and CDR2: LNHNV, YYDKDF (reference sequence). As DNA, the CDR3 is TGTGCCACCAGCAGAGATTATACTAGCGATAACACCGGGGAGCTGTTTTTT. It encodes CATSRDYTSDNTGELFF.

Many counts were recorded for this clonotype. V usage is TRBV5-1 and J usage is TRBJ2-1; 7 positions match TRBD1. The length of the CDR3 is 15 residues. The ends lost 2 bases at V and 0 bases at J; junction bases unmatched: 2. CDR1 and CDR2 from the germline V gene are SGHRS and YFSETQ. Written as DNA, the CDR3 is TGCGCCAGCAGCTTTGGGGACAGCTCCTACAATGAGCAGTTCTTC. It yields the protein CASSFGDSSYNEQFF.

This clonotype occurred a few times. V usage is TRBV19 and J usage is TRBJ1-4, with D possibly matching TRBD1 (5 bases). Germline CDR1 and CDR2: LNHDA and SQIVND (reference sequence). V lost 3 bases and J 0 bases, leaving 14 bases between the germline ends. The CDR3 has 17 residues. Here the CDR3 reads CASSIDRGPSTNEKLFF. In DNA, the CDR3 is TGTGCCAGTAGTATTGACAGAGGGCCCTCAACTAATGAAAAACTGTTTTTT.

The chain couples TRBV11-2 to TRBJ2-5, with TRBD2 identical over 8 bases. The CDR3 has 18 amino acids. V trimming: 2 bases; J trimming: 5 bases; junction bases outside the gene matches: 16. Germline CDR1 reads SGHAT; CDR2 reads FQNNGV. Here the CDR3 reads CASSLRPVQREQGETQYF. The CDR3 nucleotides read TGTGCCAGCAGCTTAAGGCCCGTCCAGCGGGAGCAGGGGGAGACCCAGTACTTC.

In this sample, this clonotype turned up many times. The rearrangement uses TRBV4-1 and TRBJ2-3, with unresolved D. Germline V gene data show CDR1 as MGHRA and CDR2 as YSYEKL. The CDR3 sequence is 14 residues long. Trimming stripped 6 bases from V and 1 base from J, with 11 bases between. The CDR3 nucleotides are TGCGCCAGCAGGCCCACCGCGGGCACAGATACGCAGTATTTT. Amino acids: CASRPTAGTDTQYF.

This clonotype was observed at least ten times. The J gene is TRBJ2-5, the V gene TRBV7-9; D uncertain. The CDR3 sequence is 14 residues long. With 2 bases removed from V and 3 bases from J, the gap between germline ends came to 10 bases. Germline V gene data show CDR1 as SEHNR and CDR2 as FQNEAQ (reference sequence). The CDR3 loop is CASSLPNQEETQYF. As DNA, the CDR3 is TGTGCCAGCAGCTTACCCAACCAAGAAGAGACCCAGTACTTC.

V is TRBV13 and J is TRBJ2-2; 13 bases fit TRBD2. V was pared by 5 bases and J by 7 bases, with 16 bases of the junction left unmatched. CDR1 and CDR2 (germline): PRHDT, FYEKMQ (reference sequence). This CDR3 region has 19 residues. This CDR3 is CASSASGTSGTPGGGELFF. CDR3 DNA sequence: TGTGCCAGCAGCGCCTCCGGGACTAGCGGGACCCCTGGGGGCGGGGAGCTGTTTTTT.